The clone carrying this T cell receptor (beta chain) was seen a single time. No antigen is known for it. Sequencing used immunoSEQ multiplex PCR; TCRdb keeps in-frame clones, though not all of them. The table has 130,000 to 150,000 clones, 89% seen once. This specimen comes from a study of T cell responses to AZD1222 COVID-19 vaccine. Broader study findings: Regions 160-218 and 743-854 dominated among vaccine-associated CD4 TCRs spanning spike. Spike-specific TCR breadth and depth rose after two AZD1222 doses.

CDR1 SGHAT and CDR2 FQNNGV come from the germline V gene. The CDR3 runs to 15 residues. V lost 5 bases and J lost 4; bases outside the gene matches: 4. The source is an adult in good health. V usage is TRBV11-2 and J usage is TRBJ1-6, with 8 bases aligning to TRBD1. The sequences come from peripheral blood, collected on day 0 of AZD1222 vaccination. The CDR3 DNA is TGTGCCAGCAGCCCCCGGACAGGGTATAATTCACCCCTCCACTTT. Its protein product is CASSPRTGYNSPLHF.